These 28 T cell receptor beta chains came from one sample sequenced in a study of vaccination and CD4 T cells after COVID-19. Cultured CD4+ T cells had their DNA profiled by the Oncomine TCR Beta short-read assay. TCRdb re-called the PCR reads with MiXCR, one entry per CDR3 protein. The sample has some 10,000 distinct CDR3 sequences; 50% to 70% are singletons. Their cognate antigens are unknown. This sample's treatment: approximately 10-day PBMC culture with coronavirus spike peptide pools or control peptides (ViraFEST assay). The specimen was CD4+ T cells from blood, cultured in vitro. Receptors originate from a human donor who had recovered from COVID-19.

The chain is built from TRBV7-2 and TRBJ1-4; possibly TRBD1 for D (5 bases). V was pared by 5 bases and J by 8 bases, with 21 bases between. CDR3 length: 16 residues. Germline V CDR1 and CDR2: SGHTA, FQGNSA. Here the CDR3 DNA reads TGTGCCAGCAGCCTAGAGGGGACGAGGGTCGGGGAAAAACTGTTTTTT. Protein product: CASSLEGTRVGEKLFF.

Written as DNA, the CDR3 is TGTGCCATCAGTGAGTCGACAGGGCTCATGTCGACCACCGGGGAGCTGTTTTTT. Amino acids: CAISESTGLMSTTGELFF. The rearrangement joins TRBV10-3 to TRBJ2-2; the match to TRBD1 covers 7 bases. Germline V CDR1 and CDR2: ENHRY, SYGVKD. V lost 0 bases to trimming and J lost 4 bases; unmatched junction nucleotides: 11. The CDR3 is made up of 18 amino acids.

This sequence joins TRBV27 and TRBJ1-6; 8 bases agree with TRBD1. The J segment lost 9 bases and the V segment lost 2 bases, leaving 3 bases of the junction unmatched. Per germline, CDR1 MNHEY and CDR2 SMNVEV (reference sequence). The CDR3 loop spans 14 amino acids. This CDR3 is CASSLEQGVSPLHF. The CDR3 nucleotides are TGTGCCAGCAGTTTAGAACAGGGGGTTTCACCCCTCCACTTT.

This chain links TRBV20-1 with TRBJ1-5; the D gene is possibly TRBD1 (6 bases). CDR3 length: 15 residues. The V gene's germline CDR1 is DFQATT and CDR2 SNEGSKA (reference sequence). V lost 3 bases and J 6 bases, leaving 18 bases between the germline ends. CDR3 amino acids: CSASLGRGGGQPQHF. CDR3 in DNA: TGCAGTGCTAGTTTGGGGAGGGGAGGGGGTCAGCCCCAGCATTTT.

This chain links TRBV11-3 with TRBJ2-3; 13 bases are a match to TRBD2. V lost 8 bases, J lost 6 bases, and 5 bases stayed unmatched. Germline V lookup: CDR1 SGHNT, CDR2 YENEEA. The length of the CDR3 is 14 residues. In nucleotides, the CDR3 is TGTGCCAGCCGACTAGCGGGGGGCCTGGATACGCAGTATTTT. This sequence encodes CASRLAGGLDTQYF.

This chain joins TRBV19 and TRBJ1-2; TRBD1 agrees at 7 bases. V shed 10 bases, J shed 4 bases, and the junction held 12 bases outside the gene matches. Germline-derived CDR1 and CDR2 are LNHDA and SQIVND (reference sequence). This CDR3 is 14 amino acids long. DNA of the CDR3: TGTGCCACAGTGGGGACAGCACCTTTCTATGGCTACACCTTC. This encodes CATVGTAPFYGYTF.

This rearrangement joins TRBV19 to TRBJ2-7, with D perhaps being TRBD1 or TRBD2 (5 bases each). Per the germline V gene, CDR1 is LNHDA and CDR2 is SQIVND (reference sequence). Trimming stripped 11 bases from V and 3 bases from J, with 11 bases between. The CDR3 has 11 residues. The CDR3 spells CAVGDIYEQYF. The CDR3 region has the DNA TGTGCCGTGGGGGATATCTACGAGCAGTACTTC.

The V call is TRBV7-2, the J call TRBJ1-6; D uncertain. Germline V gene data show CDR1 as SGHTA and CDR2 as FQGNSA. V dropped 6 bases and J dropped 8 bases, with 11 bases sitting between them. This CDR3 is built from 13 residues. The CDR3 loop is CASSQTSHSPLHF. CDR3 DNA sequence: TGTGCCAGCAGTCAAACTTCGCATTCACCCCTCCACTTT.

By sample fraction, this clonotype is large. CDR3 region: CASTTPPWGENTEAFF. CDR3 sequence (DNA): TGTGCCAGCACCACCCCCCCGTGGGGGGAGAACACTGAAGCTTTCTTT. The chain combines TRBV6-1 with TRBJ1-1; weak D call: TRBD1 (5 bases). Germline CDR1 and CDR2: MNHNS and SASEGT. Trimming left V 7 bases short and J 1 base short, with 19 bases between. The CDR3 has 16 residues.

The rearrangement joins TRBV6-1 to TRBJ1-2; D ambiguous. The CDR3 is made up of 13 amino acids. CDR1 is MNHNS and CDR2 is SASEGT in the germline V gene. Trimming shortened V by 2 bases and J by 1 base, and 5 bases separated the two germline ends. The CDR3 protein is CASSERDNYGYTF. Written as DNA, the CDR3 is TGTGCCAGCAGTGAACGGGATAACTATGGCTACACCTTC.

The chain employs TRBV6-1 and TRBJ1-6, with D tentatively TRBD1 (5 bases). Germline assignment: CDR1 MNHNS and CDR2 SASEGT. V was cut by 3 bases and J by 9 bases, with 21 bases left in between. This CDR3 comprises 17 residues. CDR3 protein: CASSEDTQRLPRSPLHF. The CDR3 DNA sequence: TGTGCCAGCAGTGAGGACACACAGAGATTACCTCGTTCACCCCTCCACTTT.

V usage is TRBV7-8 and J usage is TRBJ1-2; D remains ambiguous. Trimming cost V 2 bases and J 0 bases, with 10 bases left between them. From germline, CDR1 is SGHVS and CDR2 FQNEAQ. The CDR3 covers 15 residues. DNA of the CDR3: TGTGCCAGCAGCTTACGGTCCGGTACTAACTATGGCTACACCTTC. Translation gives CASSLRSGTNYGYTF.

This chain joins TRBV4-1 and TRBJ2-2; 7 bases fit TRBD2. Germline CDR1 is MGHRA and CDR2 is YSYEKL. Trimming at V came to 1 base and at J to 4 bases, leaving 6 bases not matched to a gene. This CDR3 has 16 residues. CDR3 amino acids: CASSQVGGWVTGELFF. The DNA of the CDR3 is TGCGCCAGCAGCCAAGTGGGGGGGTGGGTCACCGGGGAGCTGTTTTTT.

This clonotype has just a few counts. The CDR3 sequence: CSAGLAGGRQQYF. The CDR3 DNA sequence: TGCAGTGCTGGTCTGGCGGGGGGCCGACAGCAGTATTTT. The rearrangement links TRBV20-1 to TRBJ2-3; 8 nucleotides agree with TRBD2. Germline CDR1 is DFQATT and CDR2 is SNEGSKA (reference sequence). Germline trimming cut 5 bases from V and 11 bases from J; bases unmatched to any gene: 12. There are 13 residues in the CDR3.

A few counts support this clonotype. The chain has TRBV11-3 and TRBJ1-2; TRBD1 aligns across 9 bases. This CDR3 region has 14 residues. CDR1 SGHNT and CDR2 YENEEA come from the germline V gene. V trimming: 3 bases; J trimming: 4 bases; junction bases outside the gene matches: 3. In DNA form, the CDR3 reads TGTGCCAGCAGCTTGTACAGGGGGCCCTATGGCTACACCTTC. It codes for CASSLYRGPYGYTF.

V gene TRBV20-1 combines with J gene TRBJ1-6, with D hard to call. V lost 0 bases to trimming and J lost 7 bases, with 10 bases between them. Germline V CDR1 and CDR2: DFQATT, SNEGSKA (reference sequence). CDR3 length: 14 residues. CDR3 in DNA: TGCAGTGCTAGAGATCAAGGGCGGAATTCACCCCTCCACTTT. Protein: CSARDQGRNSPLHF.

This clonotype was recorded only once. The chain uses TRBV4-3 and TRBJ1-5, with 8 bases matching TRBD1. CDR1 and CDR2 (germline): LGHNA, YSLEER. Trimming cost V 1 base and J 6 bases; bases outside gene matches: 2. This CDR3 has 14 amino acids. CDR3 sequence (DNA): TGCGCCAGCAGCCAAGCAGGGGGCGGTCAGCCCCAGCATTTT. It specifies CASSQAGGGQPQHF.

J is TRBJ2-1 and V is TRBV7-6; D is ambiguous. Germline-derived CDR1 and CDR2 are SGHVS and FNYEAQ. The CDR3 is 16 amino acids. The V and J ends lost 5 bases and 0 bases respectively, with 14 bases between them. In nucleotides, the CDR3 is TGTGCCAGCAGCCCAGGTCGACTGATCTCCTACAATGAGCAGTTCTTC. Translation: CASSPGRLISYNEQFF.

This clonotype has more than one count but fewer than ten. The rearrangement joins TRBV6-5 to TRBJ1-2, with unresolved D. Germline loops: CDR1 MNHEY, CDR2 SVGAGI. V dropped 4 bases and J dropped 1 base, with 13 bases sitting between them. This CDR3 contains 15 residues. This CDR3 reads CASSFPQDSNYGYTF. The CDR3 coding sequence is TGTGCCAGCAGTTTCCCGCAGGATAGTAACTATGGCTACACCTTC.

In its sample, this clonotype was seen once. The rearrangement uses TRBV6-1 and TRBJ1-1; TRBD1 might be the D (5 bases). The germline V gene has CDR1 MNHNS and CDR2 SASEGT. The CDR3 consists of 15 residues. Trimming cost V 5 bases and J 0 bases, with 13 bases left between them. CDR3 loop: CASSPAVRVNTEAFF. As DNA, the CDR3 is TGTGCCAGCAGTCCCGCCGTCAGGGTGAACACTGAAGCTTTCTTT.

Only one count was recorded for this clonotype. The rearrangement links TRBV4-3 to TRBJ2-3; TRBD2 aligns across 7 bases. This CDR3 is built from 15 residues. CDR1 is LGHNA and CDR2 is YSLEER in the germline V gene. The ends lost 0 bases at V and 6 bases at J; junction bases unmatched: 6. This chain's CDR3 is CASSQEGLRFDTQYF. CDR3 in DNA: TGCGCCAGCAGCCAAGAGGGACTACGATTTGATACGCAGTATTTT.

This clonotype has more than one count but fewer than ten. The chain couples TRBV24-1 to TRBJ2-3, with a weak D call TRBD2 (7 bases). The CDR3 loop spans 13 amino acids. Germline loops: CDR1 KGHDR, CDR2 SFDVKD. V lost 9 bases to trimming and J lost 2 bases, with 11 bases between them. Here the CDR3 reads CATGAGATDTQYF. The DNA of the CDR3 is TGTGCCACCGGGGCGGGGGCCACAGATACGCAGTATTTT.

V usage is TRBV5-4 and J usage is TRBJ2-2; 8 bases are shared with TRBD2. V was pared by 1 base and J by 5 bases, with 7 bases of the junction left unmatched. The CDR3 loop spans 16 amino acids. CDR1 and CDR2 from the germline V gene are SGHNT and YYREEE (reference sequence). This CDR3 reads CASSLQSGGTTGELFF. CDR3 in DNA: TGTGCCAGCAGCTTGCAGAGCGGGGGTACTACCGGGGAGCTGTTTTTT.

This clonotype showed up just a few times. The chain has TRBV7-9 and TRBJ1-2; 8 bases fit TRBD1. The CDR3 has 16 residues. V lost 5 bases, J lost 0 bases, and 8 bases stayed unmatched. In germline, CDR1 is SEHNR, CDR2 FQNEAQ (reference sequence). The CDR3 nucleotides are TGTGCCAGCAGCCACCTTCGACAGGGGCCTAACTATGGCTACACCTTC. Its protein is CASSHLRQGPNYGYTF.

The V call is TRBV7-9, the J call TRBJ2-4; 11 bases line up with TRBD1. V gave up 5 bases and J gave up 3 bases; unmatched junction bases: 3. Per the germline V gene, CDR1 is SEHNR and CDR2 is FQNEAQ (reference sequence). The CDR3 runs 15 residues. The CDR3 region has the DNA TGTGCCAGCAGCGCAGGGACAGGGGGCAAAAACATTCAGTACTTC. It specifies CASSAGTGGKNIQYF. The full variable domain, its missing parts supplied by reference TRBV7-9 and TRBJ2-4, is DTGVSQNPRHKITKRGQNVTFRCDPISEHNRLYWYRQTLGQGPEFLTYFQNEAQLEKSRLLSDRFSAERPKGSFSTLEIQRTEQGDSAMYLCASSAGTGGKNIQYFGAGTRLSVL.

This clonotype was observed a handful of times. J is TRBJ2-2 and V is TRBV5-1; D not resolved. Germline CDR1 SGHRS, CDR2 YFSETQ. CDR3 length: 16 residues. Trimming took 2 bases from V and 4 from J, leaving 15 bases between them. This CDR3 reads CASSFTKHGVTGELFF. The CDR3 DNA is TGCGCCAGCAGCTTCACTAAACACGGTGTCACCGGGGAGCTGTTTTTT.

V usage is TRBV30 and J usage is TRBJ2-7, with 7 nucleotides matching TRBD2. Germline CDR1 GTSNPN, CDR2 SVGIG (reference sequence). The J segment lost 2 bases and the V segment lost 3 bases, leaving 7 bases of the junction unmatched. The CDR3 is made up of 14 amino acids. The CDR3 coding sequence is TGTGCCTGGAGACGGGGGAGGGGTACCTACGAGCAGTACTTC. This translates into CAWRRGRGTYEQYF.

In its sample, this clonotype was seen once. V usage is TRBV9 and J usage is TRBJ1-5; possible D gene TRBD1, 6 bases. Trimming shortened V by 4 bases and J by 5 bases, and 13 bases separated the two germline ends. This CDR3 has 14 amino acids. CDR1 and CDR2 (germline): SGDLS, YYNGEE. The CDR3 loop is CASSNRDNYQPQHF. The CDR3 DNA follows: TGTGCCAGCAGCAATCGGGACAATTATCAGCCCCAGCATTTT.